This TCR beta chain was captured in a study of regulatory T cells in long-lasting Graves disease. Researchers made TCR beta libraries by using iRepertoire HTBI primers and running Arm-PCR on CDR3 regions. TCRdb called the multiplex PCR reads again in MiXCR, with one record for every CDR3 protein. This table holds 530,000 or so distinct CDR3 sequences, roughly 12% found once. As to time point: newly diagnosed GD, antithyroid drugs for less than 3 months. PBMC-extracted RNA yielded the TCR library. EDTA tubes were used for drawing approximately 9 milliliters of peripheral blood. Concerning this clonotype: With a much larger clone just one base away, this may be a read error.

The CDR3 is 14 amino acids. Germline V lookup: CDR1 MDHEN, CDR2 SYDVKM. The V and J ends lost 6 bases and 5 bases respectively, with 17 bases between them. This sample also belongs to another study, concerning T cells in Graves' hyperthyroidism and ophthalmopathy.

The receptor comes from a man between 25 and 39 years old with Graves disease. The chain uses TRBV28 and TRBJ2-7; D assignment may be TRBD1 or TRBD2 (5 bases each). This specimen was peripheral blood mononuclear cells (PBMCs), taken at new diagnosis, from a patient treated with antithyroid drugs. CDR3 region: CASSILWGTHEQYF. CDR3 nucleotide sequence: TGTGCCAGCAGCATCCTGTGGGGGACCCACGAGCAGTACTTC.